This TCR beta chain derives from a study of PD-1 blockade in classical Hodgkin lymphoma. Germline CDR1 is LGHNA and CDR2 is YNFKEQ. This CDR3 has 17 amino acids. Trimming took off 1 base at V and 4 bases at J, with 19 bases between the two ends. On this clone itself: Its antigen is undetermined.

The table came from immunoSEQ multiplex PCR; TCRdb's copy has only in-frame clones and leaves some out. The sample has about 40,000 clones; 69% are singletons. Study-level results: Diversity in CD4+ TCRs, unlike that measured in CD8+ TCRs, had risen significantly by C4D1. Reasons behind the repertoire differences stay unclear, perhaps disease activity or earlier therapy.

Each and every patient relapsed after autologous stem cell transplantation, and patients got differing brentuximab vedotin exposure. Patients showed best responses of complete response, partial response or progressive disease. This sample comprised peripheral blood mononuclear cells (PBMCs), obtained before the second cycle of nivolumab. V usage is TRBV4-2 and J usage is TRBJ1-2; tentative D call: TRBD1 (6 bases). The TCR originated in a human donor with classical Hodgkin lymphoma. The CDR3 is CASSQASSQGLGYGYTF. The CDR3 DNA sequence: TGTGCCAGCAGCCAAGCTTCCTCCCAGGGGCTCGGCTATGGCTACACCTTC.